These T cell receptor beta chains were read from a single sample in a study of identical twins. TCRdb itself ran the 5' RACE reads through MiXCR, one entry per CDR3 protein. The data contain under 350,000 distinct CDR3 sequences, 9.5% of them singletons. The sample was also reused in another study, on yellow fever vaccine responses in identical twins.

Sequencing was done on a sample of CD8+ T cells sorted from blood. Receptors originate from a woman aged 18-29 years in good health. Each CDR3 is given with its conserved first and last residue. A D gene is named only where the DNA matches it firmly. Part of the rows lack a size; the others show once, few, many or a class for expanded clones.

V gene	D gene	J gene	clone size	CDR3 DNA	CDR3 protein
TRBV5-5	.	TRBJ1-2	few	TGTGCCAGCAGCTTAAATGGCCAGAGAGGGGATCGTTCCTATGGCTACACCTTC	CASSLNGQRGDRSYGYTF
TRBV30	TRBD1	TRBJ2-7	many	TGTGCCGGGAGGGACAGGGGAGCCTACGAGCAGTACTTC	CAGRDRGAYEQYF
TRBV7-2	TRBD1	TRBJ2-3	.	TGTGCCAGCAGCTTAGATTTTAAAGGGGGCGCAGATACGCAGTATTTT	CASSLDFKGGADTQYF
TRBV9	TRBD2	TRBJ2-7	.	TGTGCCAGCAGCGCATCGGGACTAGTGAGCAACGAGCAGTACTTC	CASSASGLVSNEQYF
TRBV12-3/TRBV12-4	.	TRBJ2-7	few	TGTGCCAGCAGTCCACGAGGGGGGCGGTCCTACGAGCAGTACTTC	CASSPRGGRSYEQYF
TRBV13	TRBD1	TRBJ2-7	once	TGTGCCAGCAGCGGACAGGGCAGGGACGAGCAGTACTTC	CASSGQGRDEQYF
TRBV7-9	TRBD2	TRBJ2-1	.	TGTGCCAGCAGCCCAACGGGGGGACTGTTCTACAATGAGCAGTTCTTC	CASSPTGGLFYNEQFF
TRBV4-1	.	TRBJ2-3	.	TGCGCCAGCAGCCAAGTCAGTGGAGATACGCAGTATTTT	CASSQVSGDTQYF
TRBV5-1	.	TRBJ2-7	few	TGCGCCAGCAGCTTGGCCGAGTTATCCTACGAGCAGTACTTC	CASSLAELSYEQYF
TRBV4-3	.	TRBJ1-1	few	TGCGCCAGCAGCCAAATTACAGGGAACACTGAAGCTTTCTTT	CASSQITGNTEAFF
TRBV27	TRBD2	TRBJ2-5	.	TGTGCCAGCAGTTGGAAACCGGGACTAGCGGGAGAAGAGACCCAGTACTTC	CASSWKPGLAGEETQYF
TRBV20-1	.	TRBJ2-3	.	TGCAGTGCTAGAGATATCCAGCGGATAGGGCCAGATACGCAGTATTTT	CSARDIQRIGPDTQYF
TRBV4-3	.	TRBJ2-5	few	TGCGCCAGCAGCCAAGATTTAGGGCACTGGCAGGAGACCCAGTACTTC	CASSQDLGHWQETQYF
TRBV9	TRBD1	TRBJ2-7	few	TGTGCCAGCAGCGAGGATTCCGGGACAGTAGCGTACTACGAGCAGTACTTC	CASSEDSGTVAYYEQYF
TRBV6-2/TRBV6-3	TRBD2	TRBJ2-7	few	TGTGCCAGCAGGGATGGACTAGCGGGGACCTACGAGCAGTACTTC	CASRDGLAGTYEQYF
TRBV4-2	.	TRBJ2-1	many	TGTGCCAGCAGCCAAGATGTCTACAATGAGCAGTTCTTC	CASSQDVYNEQFF
TRBV12-3/TRBV12-4	.	TRBJ2-1	many	TGTGCCAGCAGTTTAGGAAGGGGGTTTTTGGGTGAGCAGTTCTTC	CASSLGRGFLGEQFF
TRBV11-2	.	TRBJ2-7	many	TGTGCCAGCAACACCAGGCCGCGGGGCCCACCCTACGAGCAGTACTTC	CASNTRPRGPPYEQYF
TRBV28	.	TRBJ2-1	.	TGTGCCAGCAGTCCTAGAAGGGGCGACAATGAGCAGTTCTTC	CASSPRRGDNEQFF
TRBV4-3	TRBD1	TRBJ2-7	many	TGCGCCAGCAGCCAAGACCGGGACAGGAGTTACGAGCAGTACTTC	CASSQDRDRSYEQYF
TRBV20-1	TRBD2	TRBJ2-7	few	TGCAGTGCTAGAGAGGGGGGGAGGGACTACGAGCAGTACTTC	CSAREGGRDYEQYF
TRBV6-4	TRBD2	TRBJ2-3	many	TGTGCCAGCAGTGAGTCTAGCGGGGCCACAGATACGCAGTATTTT	CASSESSGATDTQYF
TRBV5-1	TRBD1	TRBJ2-3	few	TGCGCCAGCAGCTTGGCCGAGACAGGGGTCACAGATACGCAGTATTTT	CASSLAETGVTDTQYF